One and the same sample provided the 22 T cell receptor beta chains below, sequenced in a study of blood T cell repertoires in COVID-19. Sequencing was performed with immunoSEQ multiplex PCR; in TCRdb, only in-frame clones are kept and a portion is missing. The sample lists roughly 180,000 clones; about nine tenths were seen once. Material for sequencing was PBMCs or T cells enriched from blood (not recorded which). All receptors come from a woman in her 30s who had recovered from COVID-19.

V usage is TRBV7-9 and J usage is TRBJ1-4; D is unclear. V lost 5 bases to trimming and J lost 5 bases, with 18 bases between them. The germline V gene has CDR1 SEHNR and CDR2 FQNEAQ (reference sequence). This CDR3 region has 16 residues. The CDR3 here is CASSPGAARNNEKLFF. In nucleotides, the CDR3 is TGTGCCAGCAGCCCAGGAGCGGCTCGCAACAATGAAAAACTGTTTTTT.

The chain combines TRBV2 with TRBJ2-7; D is perhaps TRBD1 (6 bases). Trimming stripped 6 bases from V and 2 bases from J, with 11 bases between. CDR3 length equals 13 residues. CDR1 is SNHLY and CDR2 is FYNNEI in the germline V gene. CDR3 coding DNA: TGTGCCAGCAGACAGGGTCCAGCCTACGAGCAGTACTTC. Its protein product is CASRQGPAYEQYF.

V is TRBV18 and J is TRBJ2-5, with D perhaps matching TRBD2 (6 bases). In germline, CDR1 is KGHSH, CDR2 LQKENI. Trimming removed 5 bases from V and 1 base from J, with 20 bases in between. CDR3 size: 17 residues. The CDR3 loop is CASSINRDSTSQETQYF. The CDR3 DNA follows: TGTGCCAGCTCAATTAACCGGGACTCAACTTCCCAAGAGACCCAGTACTTC. The full variable domain, completed using reference TRBV18 and TRBJ2-5, is NAGVMQNPRHLVRRRGQEARLRCSPMKGHSHVYWYRQLPEEGLKFMVYLQKENIIDESGMPKERFSAEFPKEGPSILRIQQVVRGDSAAYFCASSINRDSTSQETQYFGPGTRLLVL.

The gene calls are TRBV5-4 and TRBJ1-5, with D perhaps TRBD1 (6 bases). The germline V and J ends were trimmed by 0 bases and 0 bases, with 7 bases remaining between them. The CDR3 spans 15 residues. Germline V gene lookup returns CDR1 SGHNT and CDR2 YYREEE (reference sequence). DNA for the CDR3: TGTGCCAGCAGCTTGGGCAGGGGTAGCAATCAGCCCCAGCATTTT. It encodes CASSLGRGSNQPQHF. The full variable domain, in which reference TRBV5-4 and TRBJ1-5 provide the parts outside the CDR3, is ETGVTQSPTHLIKTRGQQVTLRCSSQSGHNTVSWYQQALGQGPQFIFQYYREEENGRGNFPPRFSGLQFPNYSSELNVNALELDDSALYLCASSLGRGSNQPQHFGDGTRLSIL.

J is TRBJ1-2 and V is TRBV5-1, with 7 bases matching TRBD1. Germline CDR1 and CDR2: SGHRS and YFSETQ. Trimming took 8 bases from V and 4 from J; bases not matched to a gene: 11. This CDR3 has 14 amino acids. DNA for the CDR3: TGCGCCAGAGGACTCCGGGACAGCTTCTATGGCTACACCTTC. Amino acid sequence: CARGLRDSFYGYTF.

The gene calls are TRBV4-2 and TRBJ1-1; D call uncertain. The CDR3 extends over 13 amino acids. Per germline, CDR1 LGHNA and CDR2 YNFKEQ. Trimming left V 0 bases short and J 6 bases short, with 8 bases between. This CDR3 reads CASSQDGLAEAFF. For the CDR3, the DNA is TGTGCCAGCAGCCAAGACGGGTTGGCTGAAGCTTTCTTT.

V gene TRBV6-2 or TRBV6-3 combines with J gene TRBJ1-2, with D maybe TRBD1 (5 bases). V lost 3 bases to trimming and J lost 8 bases, with 19 bases between them. This CDR3 is 15 amino acids long. The germline V gene has CDR1 MNHEY and CDR2 SVGEGT. The CDR3 sequence is CASSYQGFPGEGYTF. The CDR3 coding sequence is TGTGCCAGCAGTTATCAAGGGTTCCCGGGGGAAGGCTACACCTTC.

The rearrangement links TRBV7-2 to TRBJ2-1, with 8 bases fitting TRBD1. The CDR3 has 14 amino acids. Germline values: CDR1 SGHTA, CDR2 FQGNSA. V gave up 5 bases and J gave up 7 bases; unmatched junction bases: 7. In DNA form, the CDR3 reads TGTGCCAGCAGCACCCGACAGGGGTTGAATGAGCAGTTCTTC. It yields the protein CASSTRQGLNEQFF.

J is TRBJ1-3 and V is TRBV14; D unclear. Trimming stripped 1 base from V and 2 bases from J, with 3 bases between. CDR3 length: 13 amino acids. Germline CDR1 and CDR2: SGHDN and FVKESK. The CDR3 bases are TGTGCCAGCAGCCAAGGGCCTGGAAACACCATATATTTT. Amino acid sequence: CASSQGPGNTIYF.

The chain joins TRBV4-1 to TRBJ2-5; D remains ambiguous. CDR1 and CDR2 (germline): MGHRA, YSYEKL. V dropped 0 bases and J dropped 3 bases, with 5 bases sitting between them. The CDR3 runs 13 residues. The chain's CDR3 is CASSQDLEETQYF. The CDR3, as DNA: TGCGCCAGCAGCCAAGATCTCGAAGAGACCCAGTACTTC.

V gene TRBV4-3 combines with J gene TRBJ1-4; 9 nucleotides agree with TRBD1. The V and J ends lost 0 bases and 5 bases, in that order; junction bases with no gene match: 16. From germline, CDR1 is LGHNA and CDR2 YSLEER. CDR3 length: 20 amino acids. As DNA, the CDR3 is TGCGCCAGCAGCCAAGATCTCCTGGGCGGGCCGACAGGGGGAAATGAAAAACTGTTTTTT. Translated, it gives CASSQDLLGGPTGGNEKLFF.

For this clone: The sample has other DNA sequences that encode this CDR3 too. The V and J genes are TRBV9 and TRBJ2-3; D may be TRBD2 (5 bases). Per the germline V gene, CDR1 is SGDLS and CDR2 is YYNGEE. Trimming left V 0 bases short and J 1 base short, with 9 bases between. The CDR3 is 15 residues long. For the CDR3, the DNA is TGTGCCAGCAGCGTAGCCTCCGGGGGCACAGATACGCAGTATTTT. Encoded protein: CASSVASGGTDTQYF.

CDR3 region: CASSWPLDLAGNEQFF. CDR3 DNA sequence: TGTGCCAGCAGCTGGCCCCTCGACCTGGCGGGCAATGAGCAGTTCTTC. The V and J genes are TRBV7-8 and TRBJ2-1; tentative D call: TRBD2 (5 bases). Per the germline V gene, CDR1 is SGHVS and CDR2 is FQNEAQ. Trimming pared 4 bases from V and 6 bases from J, leaving 19 bases between. The CDR3 has 16 residues. Based on the CDR3 plus reference TRBV7-8 and TRBJ2-1, the full variable domain is GAGVSQSPRYKVAKRGQDVALRCDPISGHVSLFWYQQALGQGPEFLTYFQNEAQLDKSGLPSDRFFAERPEGSVSTLKIQRTQQEDSAVYLCASSWPLDLAGNEQFFGPGTRLTVL.

The chain joins TRBV9 to TRBJ1-3; D might be TRBD1 (6 bases). The CDR3 covers 16 residues. V was shortened by 4 bases and J by 2 bases, with 16 bases between the two germline ends. Germline-derived CDR1 and CDR2 are SGDLS and YYNGEE. CDR3 region: CASSPIGGAAGNTIYF. CDR3 sequence (DNA): TGTGCCAGCAGCCCCATCGGGGGGGCGGCTGGAAACACCATATATTTT.

The chain is built from TRBV12-3 or TRBV12-4 and TRBJ2-3; D call uncertain. This CDR3 region has 11 residues. V lost 6 bases to trimming and J lost 2 bases, with 3 bases between them. CDR3 in amino acids: CASSHTDTQYF. The CDR3 DNA reads TGTGCCAGCAGCCACACAGATACGCAGTATTTT.

This clone has ten or more counts. The CDR3 nucleotides read TGTGCCAGCAGCTGGACCTTGAGCGGGGGGGCCGATGAGCAGTTCTTC. Its protein is CASSWTLSGGADEQFF. V is TRBV7-9 and J is TRBJ2-1; 10 nucleotides agree with TRBD2. The junction had 11 bases not matched to a gene; V was cut back by 4 bases and J by 8 bases. This CDR3 has 16 residues. The germline CDR1 and CDR2 sequences are SEHNR and FQNEAQ (reference sequence).

V and J are TRBV19 and TRBJ2-1, with D maybe TRBD1 (5 bases). The CDR3 consists of 15 residues. Deletions cut 3 bases from V and 5 bases from J, with 14 bases between. Per germline, CDR1 LNHDA and CDR2 SQIVND (reference sequence). As DNA, the CDR3 is TGTGCCAGTAGTATCGGGCAGGGAATCGACAATGAGCAGTTCTTC. As protein: CASSIGQGIDNEQFF.

The chain couples TRBV24-1 to TRBJ2-7; 8 bases fit TRBD2. Germline V gene sequence: CDR1 KGHDR, CDR2 SFDVKD. V lost 2 bases and J lost 1; bases outside the gene matches: 3. This CDR3 is 15 amino acids long. CDR3 protein: CATSDWASGSYEQYF. CDR3 in DNA: TGTGCCACCAGTGATTGGGCTAGCGGGTCCTACGAGCAGTACTTC.

The chain carries TRBV7-3 and TRBJ2-3, with D hard to call. Germline CDR1 is SGHTA and CDR2 is FQGTGA. Deletions cut 2 bases from V and 6 bases from J, with 3 bases between. This CDR3 contains 11 residues. The chain's CDR3 is CASSLADTQYF. In DNA, the CDR3 is TGTGCCAGCAGCTTAGCGGATACGCAGTATTTT.

In its sample, this clone was seen a few times. The rearrangement joins TRBV3-1 (or the pseudogene TRBV3-2) to TRBJ1-6; possibly TRBD1 for D (6 bases). The CDR3 totals 15 residues. The germline V gene has CDR1 LGHDT and CDR2 YNNKEL (reference sequence). With 1 base removed from V and 7 bases from J, the gap between germline ends came to 11 bases. CDR3 coding DNA: TGTGCCAGCAGCCAAGCTCTGGACAGAAATTCACCCCTCCACTTT. Translation: CASSQALDRNSPLHF.

The V gene is TRBV12-3 or TRBV12-4, the J gene TRBJ1-5; the D is unclear. The germline V and J ends were trimmed by 5 bases and 7 bases, with 12 bases remaining between them. The CDR3 spans 13 residues. For the CDR3, the DNA is TGTGCCAGCAGTGCCCCTCTTCGGCAGCCCCAGCATTTT. It specifies CASSAPLRQPQHF.

The chain has TRBV3-1 (or the pseudogene TRBV3-2) and TRBJ1-5; D possibly corresponds to TRBD1 (5 bases). Looked up from germline, CDR1 is LGHDT and CDR2 is YNNKEL (reference sequence). This CDR3 region has 14 residues. Trimming removed 1 base at V and 1 base at J, with 5 bases between. Here the CDR3 reads CASSQGQSNQPQHF. CDR3 nucleotide sequence: TGTGCCAGCAGCCAAGGACAGAGCAATCAGCCCCAGCATTTT.